These 5 T cell receptor beta chains originate from one sample sequenced in a study of blood T cell repertoires in COVID-19. TCRdb's table, derived via immunoSEQ multiplex PCR, lists solely in-frame clones and lacks some. The profile shows about 280,000 clones, 87% of them singletons. The specimen was peripheral blood. Receptor source: a woman aged 50 to 60 who had recovered from COVID-19.

V gene TRBV18 combines with J gene TRBJ1-5; 7 nucleotides match TRBD1. Germline values: CDR1 KGHSH, CDR2 LQKENI. J was trimmed by 1 base and V by 3 bases; bases with no gene match: 15. CDR3 length: 19 amino acids. CDR3 sequence: CASSPARGLVGRSNQPQHF. The CDR3 nucleotides are TGTGCCAGCTCACCGGCGAGGGGGCTAGTAGGTCGAAGCAATCAGCCCCAGCATTTT.

The chain employs TRBV30 and TRBJ2-5, with 10 bases that match TRBD2. J lost 5 bases, V lost 2 bases, and 17 bases had no gene match. The CDR3 sequence is 18 residues long. Germline CDR1 reads GTSNPN; CDR2 reads SVGIG (reference sequence). The CDR3 DNA reads TGTGCCTGGAGTCGATTAAGGACTAGCGGAAATCACGGGGAGACCCAGTACTTC. Translation gives CAWSRLRTSGNHGETQYF.

This rearrangement joins TRBV11-2 to TRBJ2-5, with TRBD2 as a possible D gene (5 bases). The germline CDR1 and CDR2 sequences are SGHAT and FQNNGV. The CDR3 covers 14 residues. The V and J ends lost 5 bases and 4 bases respectively, with 14 bases between them. CDR3 bases: TGTGCCAGCAGCCTAATCAAAGGGAGAGAGACCCAGTACTTC. Its protein is CASSLIKGRETQYF.

V usage is TRBV7-8 and J usage is TRBJ1-5; 8 bases are shared with TRBD1. This CDR3 comprises 16 residues. V dropped 5 bases and J dropped 6; count of bases not matched to a gene: 12. CDR1 is SGHVS, CDR2 FQNEAQ, per germline. Written as DNA, the CDR3 is TGTGCCAGCAGCCGACTCGACAGGGGTTCCCGTCAGCCCCAGCATTTT. It yields the protein CASSRLDRGSRQPQHF.

The V gene is TRBV19, the J gene TRBJ1-1; a possible D gene is TRBD1 (6 bases). The CDR3 spans 14 residues. Germline loops: CDR1 LNHDA, CDR2 SQIVND (reference sequence). V was shortened by 5 bases and J by 1 base, with 11 bases between the two germline ends. In nucleotides, the CDR3 is TGTGCCAGTAGTCTCCTGACAGGGAACACTGAAGCTTTCTTT. Translated, it gives CASSLLTGNTEAFF.